This T cell receptor (beta chain) was recorded in a study of cytomegalovirus exposure and HLA in healthy donors. Trimming at V came to 2 bases and at J to 4 bases, leaving 4 bases not matched to a gene. The CDR3 runs 14 residues. The germline gives CDR1 SGHRS, CDR2 YFSETQ. Sequencing used immunoSEQ multiplex PCR; TCRdb keeps in-frame clones, though not all of them. The data contain roughly 120,000 clones, roughly nine tenths of them seen just once; the ten biggest clones take up 4.4%. The source is a man aged 18-30 years in good health and CMV-seropositive. The specimen was PBMCs. This chain links TRBV5-1 with TRBJ2-5; 8 nucleotides agree with TRBD2. The CDR3 reads CASSFPRGGETQYF. The CDR3 DNA is TGCGCCAGCAGCTTCCCCCGGGGGGGAGAGACCCAGTACTTC. The full variable domain, in which reference TRBV5-1 and TRBJ2-5 provide the parts outside the CDR3, is KAGVTQTPRYLIKTRGQQVTLSCSPISGHRSVSWYQQTPGQGLQFLFEYFSETQRNKGNFPGRFSGRQFSNSRSEMNVSTLELGDSALYLCASSFPRGGETQYFGPGTRLLVL.